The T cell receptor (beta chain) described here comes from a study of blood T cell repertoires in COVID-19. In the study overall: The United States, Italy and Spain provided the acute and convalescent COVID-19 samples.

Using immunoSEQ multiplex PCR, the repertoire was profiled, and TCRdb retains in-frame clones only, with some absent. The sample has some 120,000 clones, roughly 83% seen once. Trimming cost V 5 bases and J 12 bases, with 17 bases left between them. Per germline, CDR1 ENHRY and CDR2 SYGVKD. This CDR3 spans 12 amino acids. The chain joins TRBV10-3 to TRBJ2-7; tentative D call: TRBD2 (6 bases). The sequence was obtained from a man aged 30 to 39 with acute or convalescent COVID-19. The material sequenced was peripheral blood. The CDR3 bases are TGTGCCATCAGTCCGGGACCCATGGGGGGGTACTTC. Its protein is CAISPGPMGGYF.